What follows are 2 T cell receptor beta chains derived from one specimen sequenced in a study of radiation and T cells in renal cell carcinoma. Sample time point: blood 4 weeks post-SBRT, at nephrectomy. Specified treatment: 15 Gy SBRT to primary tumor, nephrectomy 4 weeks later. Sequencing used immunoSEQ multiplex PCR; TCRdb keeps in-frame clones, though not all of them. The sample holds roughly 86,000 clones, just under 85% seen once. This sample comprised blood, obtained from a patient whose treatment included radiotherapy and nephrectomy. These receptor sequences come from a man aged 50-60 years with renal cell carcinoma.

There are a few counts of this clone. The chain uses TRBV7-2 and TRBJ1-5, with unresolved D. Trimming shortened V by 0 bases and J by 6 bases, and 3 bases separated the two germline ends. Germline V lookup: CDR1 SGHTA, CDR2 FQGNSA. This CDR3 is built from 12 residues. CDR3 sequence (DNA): TGTGCCAGCAGCTTAGCTCCTCAGCCCCAGCATTTT. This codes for CASSLAPQPQHF.

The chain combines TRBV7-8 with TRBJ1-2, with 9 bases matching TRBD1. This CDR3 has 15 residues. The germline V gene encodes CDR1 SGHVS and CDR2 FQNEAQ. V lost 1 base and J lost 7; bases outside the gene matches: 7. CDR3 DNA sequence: TGTGCCAGCAGCTTAGGGACAGGGGTGCCGGGTGGCTACACCTTC. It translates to CASSLGTGVPGGYTF.